The source of this T cell receptor beta chain is a study of T cells expressing NK-cell markers. Study-wide results and caveats: HCMV specificity of the expanded NKG2C+ T cell clones stayed unclear. Leadership of the CD3+CD56-NKG2C+ fraction also belonged to these clonotypes in several donors. In a group of 5 or 6 donors, dominant NKG2C+ clonotypes represented roughly 1.0-7.0% of CD8+ T cells.

Germline lookup yields CDR1 SGHAT and CDR2 FQNNGV. This CDR3 region has 15 residues. Template switching by 5'RACE with UMIs generated the TCR beta cDNA. TCRdb re-called the 5' RACE reads; every CDR3 protein appears as one record, without DNA. The listing records about 550,000 distinct CDR3 sequences. Concerning this clonotype: Antigen unknown.

The sequenced sample was blood T cells: a sorted CD56 or NKG2C T cell subset, CD4+ or CD8+ T cells, or bulk PBMC T cells (not recorded which). This receptor was taken from a man aged 18 to 30 in good health. The chain carries TRBV11-2 and TRBJ2-5; the D call from TCRdb, TRBD2, cannot be confirmed without DNA. The CDR3 sequence: CASSLAGTSEETQYF.